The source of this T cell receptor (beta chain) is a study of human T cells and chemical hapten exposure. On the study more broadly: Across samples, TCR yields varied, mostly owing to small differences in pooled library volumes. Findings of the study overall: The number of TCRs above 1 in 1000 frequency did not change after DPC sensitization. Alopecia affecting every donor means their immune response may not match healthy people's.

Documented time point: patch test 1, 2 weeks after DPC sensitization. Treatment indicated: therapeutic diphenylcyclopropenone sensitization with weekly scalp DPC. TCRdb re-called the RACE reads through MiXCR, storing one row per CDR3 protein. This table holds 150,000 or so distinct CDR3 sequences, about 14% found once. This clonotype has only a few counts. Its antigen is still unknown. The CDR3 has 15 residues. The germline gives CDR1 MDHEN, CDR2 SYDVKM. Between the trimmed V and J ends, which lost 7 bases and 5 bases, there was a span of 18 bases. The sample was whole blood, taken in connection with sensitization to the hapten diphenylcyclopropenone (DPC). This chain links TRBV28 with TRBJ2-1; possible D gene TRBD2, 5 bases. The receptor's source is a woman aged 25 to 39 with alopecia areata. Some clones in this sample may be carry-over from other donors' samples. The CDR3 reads CASTRGSLSHNEQFF. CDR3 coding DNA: TGTGCCAGCACCAGAGGGTCATTGTCTCACAATGAGCAGTTCTTC.